These 12 T cell receptor beta chains share one sample of origin, sequenced in a study of T-cell memory formation after mild COVID-19. Via MiXCR, TCRdb re-called the 5' RACE reads, giving one row per CDR3 protein. This table has about 29,000 distinct CDR3 sequences, 9.5% to 15% appearing once. The sample consisted of PBMCs or a T cell subset sorted from them (not recorded which). The receptors originated from an adult woman who had mild COVID-19 (a few samples of this study predate the infection). Cell type and time point are not known.

This clonotype was observed many times. The V call is TRBV3-1, the J call TRBJ2-1; 10 nucleotides line up with TRBD1. The germline V gene encodes CDR1 LGHDT and CDR2 YNNKEL (reference sequence). The V gene end was trimmed by 7 bases and the J gene end by 4 bases; junction bases not matched to a gene: 7. This CDR3 has 15 residues. This CDR3 is CASNRWDRGYNEQFF. CDR3 nucleotides: TGTGCCAGCAACCGGTGGGACAGGGGATACAATGAGCAGTTCTTC.

The table lists this clonotype with many counts. The genes are TRBV9 and TRBJ2-1; 8 bases match TRBD2. CDR1 is SGDLS and CDR2 is YYNGEE in the germline V gene. This CDR3 comprises 16 residues. Trimming cost V 6 bases and J 2 bases; bases outside gene matches: 10. The CDR3 DNA reads TGTGCCAGCACCCGTAGCGGTAGCGGGACCTACAATGAGCAGTTCTTC. Its protein product is CASTRSGSGTYNEQFF.

This clonotype was counted once. V is TRBV20-1 and J is TRBJ2-1; 7 positions agree with TRBD2. J was trimmed by 10 bases and V by 5 bases; bases with no gene match: 17. This CDR3 contains 15 residues. The germline V gene encodes CDR1 DFQATT and CDR2 SNEGSKA (reference sequence). CDR3 sequence (DNA): TGCAGTGCTTCTGCCTGGGCTAGCGGAGGTCAGGAGCAGTTCTTC. Its translation is CSASAWASGGQEQFF.

This clonotype showed up many times. V usage is TRBV7-2 and J usage is TRBJ2-2, with TRBD1 matching 7 bases. J was trimmed by 6 bases and V by 6 bases; bases with no gene match: 13. Per the germline V gene, CDR1 is SGHTA and CDR2 is FQGNSA. This CDR3 has 16 amino acids. CDR3 amino acids: CASSFDLHRGPGELFF. DNA of the CDR3: TGTGCCAGCAGTTTCGATTTACACAGGGGACCCGGGGAGCTGTTTTTT.

The V and J genes are TRBV7-2 and TRBJ2-1; possibly TRBD2 for D (5 bases). CDR1 is SGHTA, CDR2 FQGNSA, per germline. The V end was cut by 5 bases, the J end by 0 bases, with 20 bases between. CDR3 length: 18 residues. CDR3 DNA sequence: TGTGCCAGCAGCCCTCGGGGTAGGAGCGGTCTCTCCTACAATGAGCAGTTCTTC. Its protein product is CASSPRGRSGLSYNEQFF.

The table lists this clonotype with many counts. The gene calls are TRBV5-1 and TRBJ1-4; 9 bases fit TRBD1. V lost 1 base, J lost 5 bases, and 3 bases stayed unmatched. The CDR3 consists of 15 residues. Germline V CDR1 and CDR2: SGHRS, YFSETQ. CDR3: CASSLSGQGNEKLFF. CDR3 nucleotide sequence: TGCGCCAGCAGCTTGTCGGGACAGGGAAATGAAAAACTGTTTTTT.

This clonotype was detected many times. This chain links TRBV12-3 or TRBV12-4 with TRBJ1-1, with D possibly being TRBD1 (6 bases). The CDR3 has 13 residues. V lost 6 bases to trimming and J lost 6 bases, with 14 bases between them. CDR3 in amino acids: CASSIQGFSEAFF. DNA of the CDR3: TGTGCCAGCAGCATACAGGGTTTCTCTGAAGCTTTCTTT.

At least ten counts were recorded for this clonotype. The CDR3 here is CASSIRDRASEQYF. CDR3 coding DNA: TGTGCCAGCAGCATCCGGGACAGGGCGTCCGAGCAGTACTTC. The rearrangement joins TRBV5-5 to TRBJ2-7; 9 bases are a match to TRBD1. Trimming took 4 bases from V and 6 from J; bases not matched to a gene: 8. There are 14 residues in the CDR3. Germline V CDR1 and CDR2: SGHKS, YYEKEE (reference sequence).

This clonotype was counted many times. This chain links TRBV7-2 with TRBJ1-2; maybe TRBD1 (5 bases). CDR1 is SGHTA, CDR2 FQGNSA, per germline. V gave up 3 bases and J gave up 14 bases, with 13 bases separating them. CDR3 length: 11 amino acids. The CDR3 nucleotides read TGTGCCAGCAGCTTCTCACAGGTGGCGACCTTC. Translation gives CASSFSQVATF.

This clonotype was observed at least ten times. V and J are TRBV6-5 and TRBJ2-6; 12 bases are shared with TRBD1. CDR3 length: 19 residues. The J segment lost 4 bases and the V segment lost 4 bases, leaving 11 bases of the junction unmatched. Germline CDR1 reads MNHEY; CDR2 reads SVGAGI. The CDR3 here is CASSFQPGQGAGGANVLTF. For the CDR3, the DNA is TGTGCCAGCAGTTTCCAACCGGGACAGGGGGCAGGGGGGGCCAACGTCCTGACTTTC.

This clonotype has at least ten counts. This chain connects TRBV5-1 to TRBJ1-6; D may be TRBD1 (5 bases). The V gene's germline CDR1 is SGHRS and CDR2 YFSETQ. V lost 1 base, J lost 3 bases, and 8 bases lay in between. The CDR3 is 15 amino acids. CDR3 nucleotide sequence: TGCGCCAGCAGCTTGAGGGACGTCTATAATTCACCCCTCCACTTT. Translating gives CASSLRDVYNSPLHF.

The rearrangement uses TRBV7-6 and TRBJ1-5; D is ambiguous. The CDR3 totals 15 residues. Trimming removed 1 base at V and 0 bases at J, with 7 bases between. The germline V gene has CDR1 SGHVS and CDR2 FNYEAQ. The CDR3 reads CASSLGGNSNQPQHF. CDR3 nucleotide sequence: TGTGCCAGCAGCTTAGGGGGTAATAGCAATCAGCCCCAGCATTTT.